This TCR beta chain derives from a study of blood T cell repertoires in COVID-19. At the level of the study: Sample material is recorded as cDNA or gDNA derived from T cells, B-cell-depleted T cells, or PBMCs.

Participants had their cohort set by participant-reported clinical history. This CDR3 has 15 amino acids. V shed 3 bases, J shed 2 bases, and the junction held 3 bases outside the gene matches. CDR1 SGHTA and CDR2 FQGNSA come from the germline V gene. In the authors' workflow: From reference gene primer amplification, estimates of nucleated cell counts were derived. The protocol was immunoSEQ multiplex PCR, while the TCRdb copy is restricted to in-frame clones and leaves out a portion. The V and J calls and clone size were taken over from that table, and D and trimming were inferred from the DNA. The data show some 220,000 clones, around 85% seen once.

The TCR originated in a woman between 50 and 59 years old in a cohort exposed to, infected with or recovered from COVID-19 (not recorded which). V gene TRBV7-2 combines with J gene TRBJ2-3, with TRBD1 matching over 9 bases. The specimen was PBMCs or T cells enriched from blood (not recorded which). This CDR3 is CASSFRDRDTDTQYF. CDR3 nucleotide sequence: TGTGCCAGCAGCTTCCGGGACAGGGACACAGATACGCAGTATTTT.